The 10 T cell receptor beta chains below come from one sample, sequenced in a study of blood T cell repertoires in COVID-19. Only in-frame clones appear in the TCRdb table, and some are missing; sequencing was by immunoSEQ multiplex PCR. The sample gives 45,000 or so clones, 87% of which show up once; around 20% is in the top ten. Input material: peripheral blood. Source of these receptors: a woman aged 80 or over in a cohort sampled during active or convalescent COVID-19.

The rearrangement joins TRBV2 to TRBJ2-2; a possible D gene is TRBD1 (6 bases). V lost 4 bases to trimming and J lost 2 bases, with 8 bases between them. There are 14 residues in the CDR3. Looked up from germline, CDR1 is SNHLY and CDR2 is FYNNEI. The CDR3 DNA sequence: TGTGCCAGCAGTGTTGGGACAAACACCGGGGAGCTGTTTTTT. Translated: CASSVGTNTGELFF.

The chain couples TRBV6-2 or TRBV6-3 to TRBJ2-7; 7 bases align to TRBD2. The CDR3 contains 17 residues. After removal of 0 bases from V and 2 bases from J, the junction contained 10 bases not matched to a gene. Germline V lookup: CDR1 MNHEY, CDR2 SVGEGT. The CDR3 loop is CASSYSIFGGGTYEQYF. CDR3 nucleotides: TGTGCCAGCAGTTACTCGATATTCGGCGGGGGAACCTACGAGCAGTACTTC.

V is TRBV30 and J is TRBJ1-2; no firm D call. Germline assignment: CDR1 GTSNPN and CDR2 SVGIG (reference sequence). The CDR3 length is 14 residues. The V end was cut by 0 bases, the J end by 7 bases, with 15 bases between. DNA for the CDR3: TGTGCCTGGAGTGTAATCCGGAGGACGAGTGGCTACACCTTC. This codes for CAWSVIRRTSGYTF.

V and J are TRBV6-2 or TRBV6-3 and TRBJ1-1; D remains ambiguous. This CDR3 is 15 amino acids long. Germline loops: CDR1 MNHEY, CDR2 SVGEGT. The V end was cut by 3 bases, the J end by 4 bases, with 15 bases between. In DNA form, the CDR3 reads TGTGCCAGCAGTTATAATGCCCTCCGGGGCACTGAAGCTTTCTTT. Protein product: CASSYNALRGTEAFF.

The chain couples TRBV9 to TRBJ1-2; no reliable D call. Germline CDR1 is SGDLS and CDR2 is YYNGEE. CDR3 length: 15 amino acids. V was trimmed by 0 bases and J by 6 bases, leaving 15 bases between them. CDR3 nucleotides: TGTGCCAGCAGCGTAGGGTTGGCGGCCTCCGATGGCTACACCTTC. Translating gives CASSVGLAASDGYTF.

This rearrangement joins TRBV7-9 to TRBJ2-7; no reliable D call. Germline V gene sequence: CDR1 SEHNR, CDR2 FQNEAQ (reference sequence). The CDR3 runs to 15 residues. Trimming removed 4 bases from V and 0 bases from J, with 13 bases in between. The CDR3, as DNA: TGTGCCAGCAGCTCCAACCAGGCCTTCTCCTACGAGCAGTACTTC. Residues: CASSSNQAFSYEQYF.

V is TRBV27 and J is TRBJ2-7, with TRBD2 matching over 8 bases. Germline V gives CDR1 MNHEY, CDR2 SMNVEV (reference sequence). This CDR3 has 15 residues. V gave up 2 bases and J gave up 3 bases; unmatched junction bases: 6. CDR3 region: CASSLGGGLGYEQYF. The CDR3 DNA is TGTGCCAGCAGTTTAGGAGGGGGACTAGGCTACGAGCAGTACTTC.

The rearrangement joins TRBV6-2 or TRBV6-3 to TRBJ2-1; maybe TRBD2 (6 bases). Germline V gene sequence: CDR1 MNHEY, CDR2 SVGEGT. V was trimmed by 1 base and J by 9 bases, leaving 13 bases between them. The CDR3 sequence is 14 residues long. CDR3 residues: CASSYYRDSGEQFF. The CDR3, as DNA: TGTGCCAGCAGTTACTACCGGGACTCCGGTGAGCAGTTCTTC.

This chain connects TRBV10-3 to TRBJ1-2; 8 bases fit TRBD1. Germline values: CDR1 ENHRY, CDR2 SYGVKD. Trimming removed 3 bases from V and 8 bases from J; junction bases left unmatched: 8. The CDR3 extends over 14 amino acids. The DNA of the CDR3 is TGTGCCATCAGTGACCCTGGGACAGGCAAGGGCTACACCTTC. Protein: CAISDPGTGKGYTF.

The V gene is TRBV9, the J gene TRBJ1-2; D call uncertain. The CDR3 sequence is 15 residues long. Trimming stripped 4 bases from V and 0 bases from J, with 13 bases between. Germline assignment: CDR1 SGDLS and CDR2 YYNGEE. This CDR3 reads CASSPGYIANYGYTF. The CDR3 coding sequence is TGTGCCAGCAGCCCAGGCTACATAGCTAACTATGGCTACACCTTC.